This T cell receptor (beta chain) was captured by sequencing in a study of shared clonotypes between healthy human individuals. Data came from immunoSEQ multiplex PCR; TCRdb stores just in-frame clones and leaves some out. The sample contains roughly 2,500,000 clones, 80% to 95% of which appear only once. The ends were cut back, 0 bases at V and 6 bases at J, with 12 bases in the middle. The V gene's germline CDR1 is SGHRS and CDR2 YFSETQ. This CDR3 is built from 14 residues. The sequence derives from a man aged 18 to 30 in good health. Some clones in this sample may be carry-over from other donors' samples. The chain combines TRBV5-1 with TRBJ1-2; the D is unclear. Sequenced sample: naive CD4+ T cells from PBMCs. Subset of the sample: CD45RA+ positively selected. The CDR3 sequence: CASSLEAGGNGYTF. Written as DNA, the CDR3 is TGCGCCAGCAGCTTGGAGGCCGGTGGCAATGGCTACACCTTC.